This T cell receptor (beta chain) was identified in a study of T cell repertoires in cytomegalovirus infection (dated 2019 in TCRdb). About the investigation overall: Donor HLA type was relevant to the analysis, because carriage of CMV infection together with the matching HLA type was indicated by public TCR beta signatures.

What the authors observed across the whole study: The ex vivo response was dominated by HLA-C-restricted CMV-specific TCR beta clonotypes, which also provided the single most frequent clonotype in two of eight donors. In both this cohort and an independent roughly 330-donor cohort, the cumulative frequency of public TCR beta family members distinguished carriers of CMV infection plus the relevant HLA type.

Comment on this clonotype: Its antigen target is currently unknown. Base-call qualities are not available, and no considerably larger clone is one nucleotide away.

Data came from an Illumina HiSeq 1500. TCRdb applied fastp at Q25 and MiXCR to the public reads, then kept only in-frame beta chains. Each entry merges the rows of one CDR3 protein and shows their most common DNA and genes. Within this sample are over 150,000 distinct CDR3 sequences, with approximately 17% of them counted one time only. The ten top clones hold about 23% of the sample. Deletion took 6 bases off V and 7 bases off J, with a span of 19 bases between the germline ends. Reading the germline V gene gives CDR1 MGHDK and CDR2 SYGVNS. Counted from cysteine to phenylalanine, this CDR3 has 15 amino acids. Solely the CDR3 DNA is kept, with 45 bases framed from the first base.

The material sequenced was CD8+ T cells from PBMCs. This sequence uses TRBV25-1 and TRBJ2-1, and the D gene may be TRBD1, 6 bases matching. This clonotype was obtained from a human donor in good health (CMV status not recorded). Some clones in this sample may be carry-over from other donors' samples. The CDR3 reads as follows: CASSNRESDTNEQFF. The nucleotides read TGTGCCAGCAGCAACAGGGAATCGGACACAAATGAGCAGTTCTTC.